Shown below are 18 T cell receptor beta chains from a single sample sequenced in a study of T cells in Graves' hyperthyroidism and ophthalmopathy. The investigators amplified TCR beta CDR3 regions from RNA transcripts. In the first-round RT-PCR of the TCR CDR3, the HTBI primer set was used. TCRdb re-derived calls from the multiplex PCR reads in MiXCR, one entry per CDR3 protein. This table has roughly 500,000 distinct CDR3 sequences, around 24% appearing once. The sample was blood. The receptors shown here come from a woman aged 30 to 39 with Graves' ophthalmopathy.

The V call is TRBV3-1, the J call TRBJ2-5; no clear D gene. Germline CDR1 LGHDT, CDR2 YNNKEL (reference sequence). CDR3 length: 14 amino acids. V gave up 0 bases and J gave up 5 bases, with 10 bases separating them. This CDR3 reads CASSQDGVRETQYF. In DNA form, the CDR3 reads TGTGCCAGCAGCCAAGATGGTGTACGGGAGACCCAGTACTTC.

There are a few counts of this clonotype. The rearrangement joins TRBV3-1 to TRBJ2-7; D tentatively fits TRBD1 or TRBD2 (6 bases each). Trimming left V 1 base short and J 2 bases short, with 15 bases between. The CDR3 has 16 amino acids. CDR1 is LGHDT and CDR2 is YNNKEL in the germline V gene (reference sequence). CDR3: CASSQAGVGSTYEQYF. CDR3 in DNA: TGTGCCAGCAGCCAAGCAGGGGTCGGGAGTACCTACGAGCAGTACTTC.

This clonotype was found a few times. The gene calls are TRBV19 and TRBJ2-7; D remains unclear. Looked up from germline, CDR1 is LNHDA and CDR2 is SQIVND (reference sequence). This CDR3 is built from 14 residues. The V gene lost 1 base and the J gene lost 0 bases, with 7 bases spanning the gap. Here the CDR3 DNA reads TGTGCCAGTAGTATAGGGCTCAGCTCCTACGAGCAGTACTTC. Protein product: CASSIGLSSYEQYF.

Ten or more counts support this clonotype. V is TRBV29-1 and J is TRBJ2-5; 10 bases line up with TRBD1. CDR1 and CDR2 (germline): SQVTM, ANQGSEA. CDR3 length equals 12 residues. The ends lost 7 bases at V and 5 bases at J; junction bases unmatched: 4. The CDR3 protein is CSGGQGMETQYF. The CDR3 coding sequence is TGCAGCGGGGGACAGGGGATGGAGACCCAGTACTTC.

In this sample, this clonotype turned up many times. This chain joins TRBV4-1 and TRBJ1-2, with a possible D match to TRBD1 (6 bases). Trimming shortened V by 0 bases and J by 0 bases, and 8 bases separated the two germline ends. The CDR3 contains 15 residues. Germline V gene lookup returns CDR1 MGHRA and CDR2 YSYEKL. CDR3 DNA sequence: TGCGCCAGCAGCCAAGACAGGGGTCCTAACTATGGCTACACCTTC. Translated, it gives CASSQDRGPNYGYTF.

This clonotype was detected ten times or more. The chain is built from TRBV11-1 and TRBJ1-5; TRBD1 matches 10 bases. V trimming: 2 bases; J trimming: 6 bases; junction bases outside the gene matches: 10. Germline loops: CDR1 SGHAT, CDR2 FQDESV (reference sequence). The CDR3 has 17 residues. In DNA form, the CDR3 reads TGTGCCAGCAGCTTAACTTCGACAGGGGGCGTCGGTCAGCCCCAGCATTTT. Translating it yields CASSLTSTGGVGQPQHF.

The chain joins TRBV15 to TRBJ1-5; possibly TRBD1 for D (5 bases). Germline CDR1 is LNHNV and CDR2 is YYDKDF (reference sequence). The V and J ends lost 0 bases and 15 bases respectively, with 15 bases between them. The CDR3 contains 13 residues. CDR3 sequence reads: CATSRDGAGTLHF. Written as DNA, the CDR3 is TGTGCCACCAGCAGAGATGGGGCAGGCACCCTGCATTTT.

J is TRBJ1-1 and V is TRBV6-2 or TRBV6-3; no firm D call. V was pared by 0 bases and J by 4 bases, with 18 bases between. CDR1 is MNHEY, CDR2 SVGEGT, per germline. CDR3 length: 17 residues. In nucleotides, the CDR3 is TGTGCCAGCAGTTACTCCACCGTGCCGGGCATGGGCACTGAAGCTTTCTTT. This gives the protein CASSYSTVPGMGTEAFF.

This clonotype showed up many times. The V gene is TRBV5-1, the J gene TRBJ1-1, with 9 positions matching TRBD1. Germline V gives CDR1 SGHRS, CDR2 YFSETQ. Unmatched junction bases numbered 1, after V lost 4 bases and J lost 3 bases. The CDR3 totals 13 residues. CDR3 residues: CASSHRGHTEAFF. The CDR3 DNA reads as TGCGCCAGCAGCCACAGGGGGCACACTGAAGCTTTCTTT.

At least ten counts were recorded for this clonotype. The V and J genes are TRBV6-1 and TRBJ1-5; 8 nucleotides line up with TRBD1. V shed 3 bases, J shed 7 bases, and the junction held 5 bases outside the gene matches. The germline CDR1 and CDR2 sequences are MNHNS and SASEGT. The CDR3 length is 14 residues. The CDR3 spells CASSETGVGQPQHF. CDR3 sequence (DNA): TGTGCCAGCAGTGAGACAGGGGTCGGACAGCCCCAGCATTTT.

This clonotype was seen at least ten times. The chain joins TRBV6-1 to TRBJ2-7; 9 bases line up with TRBD1. Germline CDR1 reads MNHNS; CDR2 reads SASEGT. The CDR3 is made up of 14 amino acids. Germline trimming cut 5 bases from V and 1 base from J; bases unmatched to any gene: 3. The CDR3 region is CASSPGQGSYEQYF. As DNA, the CDR3 is TGTGCCAGCAGTCCGGGACAGGGTTCCTACGAGCAGTACTTC.

The chain links TRBV19 to TRBJ1-5; D gene unclear. From germline, CDR1 is LNHDA and CDR2 SQIVND (reference sequence). The CDR3 contains 14 residues. Between the trimmed V and J ends, which lost 7 bases and 0 bases, there was a span of 10 bases. DNA of the CDR3: TGTGCCAGTAAGCTGAAAGATAGCAATCAGCCCCAGCATTTT. Amino acids: CASKLKDSNQPQHF.

The chain employs TRBV2 and TRBJ2-7; 10 positions match TRBD2. The ends lost 3 bases at V and 5 bases at J; junction bases unmatched: 10. Looked up from germline, CDR1 is SNHLY and CDR2 is FYNNEI. This CDR3 contains 16 residues. CDR3 nucleotides: TGTGCCAGCAGTGATTTTCGGGCTAGCGGGAGCCACGAGCAGTACTTC. Encoded protein: CASSDFRASGSHEQYF.

This clonotype was counted at least ten times. This chain uses TRBV7-8 with TRBJ2-5; TRBD1 matches at 10 bases. The CDR3 is 14 amino acids. Trimming at V came to 5 bases and at J to 5 bases, leaving 5 bases not matched to a gene. In germline, CDR1 is SGHVS, CDR2 FQNEAQ. The CDR3 DNA reads TGTGCCAGCAGCCGGACAGGGGGTCGGGAGACCCAGTACTTC. This translates into CASSRTGGRETQYF.

This clonotype was observed at least ten times. The chain joins TRBV6-5 to TRBJ2-7, with D tentatively TRBD2 (6 bases). V gave up 0 bases and J gave up 6 bases, with 18 bases separating them. CDR1 MNHEY and CDR2 SVGAGI come from the germline V gene. The CDR3 spans 16 residues. CDR3 sequence reads: CASSYSPGTGGGEQYF. DNA for the CDR3: TGTGCCAGCAGTTACTCACCCGGGACCGGGGGTGGCGAGCAGTACTTC.

This chain links TRBV20-1 with TRBJ2-2, with a tentative D call TRBD1 (5 bases). The V gene's germline CDR1 is DFQATT and CDR2 SNEGSKA (reference sequence). This CDR3 contains 14 residues. V lost 5 bases, J lost 1 base, and 11 bases lay in between. The CDR3 DNA reads TGCAGTGCTCTGAGACAGTTGAACACCGGGGAGCTGTTTTTT. This sequence encodes CSALRQLNTGELFF.

V gene TRBV12-3 or TRBV12-4 combines with J gene TRBJ1-1; no definite D call. The CDR3 consists of 14 residues. V was clipped by 2 bases and J by 7 bases, with 14 bases between them. The CDR3 loop is CASSLRPRINEAFF. CDR3 sequence (DNA): TGTGCCAGCAGTTTACGTCCTCGGATAAATGAAGCTTTCTTT.

This clonotype occurred many times. A much larger clone lies a single base off, so this may be a read error. CDR3 amino acids: CATSQVARDQPQHF. The CDR3 nucleotides read TGTGCCACCTCCCAAGTGGCAAGGGATCAGCCCCAGCATTTT. The chain joins TRBV6-1 to TRBJ1-5; D is ambiguous. This CDR3 has 14 amino acids. The V end was cut by 10 bases, the J end by 5 bases, with 18 bases between. Germline CDR1 and CDR2: MNHNS and SASEGT.